Reported below is one T cell receptor beta chain. The antigen remains undetermined. Those who donated were healthy bone marrow donors. PCR amplification relied on 60 Vbeta primers (plus 13 Jbeta primers). The protocol was immunoSEQ multiplex PCR, while the TCRdb copy is restricted to in-frame clones and leaves out a portion. The table lists fewer than 200,000 clones, approximately 81% of them singletons. The data derive from a study of cytomegalovirus exposure and HLA in healthy donors. Whole-study results and caveats: The study assumed roughly uniform donor sequencing depth for presence/absence analyses. Exclusion applied to some V segments, including TRBV6-2 and TRBV6-3, as they were indistinguishable. DRB1 showed the most TCR associations and HLA-C the fewest in a later analysis, as rates varied by HLA locus.

This CDR3 has 16 residues. Trimming removed 4 bases from V and 5 bases from J; junction bases left unmatched: 10. Germline loops: CDR1 LGHNA, CDR2 YNFKEQ. This receptor was identified in a woman under 30 in good health and CMV-seronegative. The chain combines TRBV4-2 with TRBJ2-2; 7 positions agree with TRBD1. Specimen: PBMCs. The CDR3 DNA sequence: TGTGCCAGCAGCCTAGACAGGGTGGGAAAGACCGGGGAGCTGTTTTTT. Translated, it gives CASSLDRVGKTGELFF.